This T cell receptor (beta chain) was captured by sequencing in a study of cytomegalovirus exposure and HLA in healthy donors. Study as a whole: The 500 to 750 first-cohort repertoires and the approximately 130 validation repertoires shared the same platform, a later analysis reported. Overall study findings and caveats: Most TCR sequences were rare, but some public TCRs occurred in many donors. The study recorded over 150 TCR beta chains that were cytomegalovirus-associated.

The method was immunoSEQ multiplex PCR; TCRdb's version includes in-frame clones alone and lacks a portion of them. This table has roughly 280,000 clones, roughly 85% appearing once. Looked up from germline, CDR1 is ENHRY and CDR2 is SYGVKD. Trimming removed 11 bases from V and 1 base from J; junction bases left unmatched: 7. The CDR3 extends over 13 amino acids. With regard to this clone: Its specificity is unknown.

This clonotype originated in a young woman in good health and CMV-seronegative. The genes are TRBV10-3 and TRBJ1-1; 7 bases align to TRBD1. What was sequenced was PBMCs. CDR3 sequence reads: CAVTGAPNTEAFF. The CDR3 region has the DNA TGTGCCGTCACAGGGGCCCCGAACACTGAAGCTTTCTTT.